These T cell receptor beta chains were read from a single sample in a study of T cell responses to AZD1222 COVID-19 vaccine. Method: immunoSEQ multiplex PCR; TCRdb's copy keeps in-frame clones and lacks some. Of 140,000 or so clones listed, 75% to 90% were seen once; the top ten hold 4.7%. Sequencing used peripheral blood, obtained on day 0 of AZD1222 vaccination. These receptors were collected from an adult in good health. The CDR3 runs from the conserved cysteine through the conserved F or W. D genes are given only for firm matches. Where a row states a size, it is once, few, many or the class of an expanded clone; other rows omit it.

d_gene	v_gene	j_gene	abundance	CDR3nt	CDR3aa
TRBD1	TRBV5-1	TRBJ2-4	.	TGCGCCAGCAGCTCAGGGACAGGGGGCCTCATTCAGTACTTC	CASSSGTGGLIQYF
TRBD1	TRBV5-6	TRBJ2-7	.	TGTGCCAGCAGCTGGGGGCCCCCAGGGGGCTCCTACGAGCAGTACTTC	CASSWGPPGGSYEQYF
.	TRBV19	TRBJ1-6	.	TGTGCCAGTAGTGTACCGGGGCCGCAAGGAAATTCACCCCTCCACTTT	CASSVPGPQGNSPLHF
.	TRBV5-5	TRBJ2-1	once	TGTGCCAGCAGCTTGGTTGAGCAGTTCTTC	CASSLVEQFF
.	TRBV28	TRBJ2-7	once	TGTGCCAGCACGGGGAGCCCCTACGAGCAGTACTTC	CASTGSPYEQYF
.	TRBV27	TRBJ1-6	.	TGTGCCAGCAGTTCCAATGTAAGCTCCTATAATTCACCCCTCCACTTT	CASSSNVSSYNSPLHF
TRBD1	TRBV6-5	TRBJ1-2	once	TGTGCCAGCAGGGACAGGGGGCCAGACGGCTACACCTTC	CASRDRGPDGYTF
.	TRBV30	TRBJ1-2	.	TGTGCCTGGGGACAGTTAGCTAACTATGGCTACACCTTC	CAWGQLANYGYTF
.	TRBV4-1	TRBJ2-2	.	TGCGCCAGCAGCCAAGTCGGGGTTGCCACCGGGGAGCTGTTTTTT	CASSQVGVATGELFF
.	TRBV6-1	TRBJ1-1	few	TGTGCCAGCAGTGAAGCGGTAGGTAGCGCTGAAGCTTTCTTT	CASSEAVGSAEAFF
.	TRBV7-2	TRBJ2-1	.	TGTGCCAGCTCCAGGGGCCCCACCCAGGAGCAGTTCTTC	CASSRGPTQEQFF
.	TRBV5-1	TRBJ1-4	.	TGCGCCAGCAGCCCGACTAGAATGGATGAAAAACTGTTTTTT	CASSPTRMDEKLFF
.	TRBV27	TRBJ1-5	.	TGTGCCAGCGGGCCAGGGGTGAGCAATCAGCCCCAGCATTTT	CASGPGVSNQPQHF
.	TRBV25-1	TRBJ2-7	.	TGTGCCAGCAGTGACCCAGGGGGGGAGCAGTACTTC	CASSDPGGEQYF
.	TRBV27	TRBJ1-2	few	TGTGCCAGCAGTTTATTGGGGGAATCTGACTATGGCTACACCTTC	CASSLLGESDYGYTF
.	TRBV3-1/TRBV3-2	TRBJ2-1	.	TGTGCCAGCAGCCAAGTCCGGCATAGCTCCTACAATGAGCAGTTCTTC	CASSQVRHSSYNEQFF
.	TRBV20-1	TRBJ1-2	.	TGCAGTGCTAGTTCTGGTTATGGCTACACCTTC	CSASSGYGYTF
TRBD1	TRBV24-1	TRBJ1-2	.	TGTGCCACCAGTGACCATAGACAGGGCTCTGACTATGGCTACACCTTC	CATSDHRQGSDYGYTF
.	TRBV14	TRBJ2-7	.	TGTGCCAGCAGTCGCGGTCTGGGGGTTTACGAGCAGTACTTC	CASSRGLGVYEQYF
.	TRBV11-2	TRBJ2-6	.	TGTGCCAGCAGCTTTGCGGGCTCTGGGGCCAACGTCCTGACTTTC	CASSFAGSGANVLTF
.	TRBV12-3/TRBV12-4	TRBJ1-2	.	TGTGCCAGCGGCCCAGGGGATCTAAAGGGCTACACCTTC	CASGPGDLKGYTF
TRBD1	TRBV28	TRBJ1-5	.	TGTGCCAGCAGTTTGAGGACAGGGGGGAATCAGCCCCAGCATTTT	CASSLRTGGNQPQHF
.	TRBV28	TRBJ1-1	.	TGTGCCAGCAGTCCGGACGGACTCACTGAAGCTTTCTTT	CASSPDGLTEAFF
TRBD2	TRBV10-2	TRBJ2-5	.	TGCGCCAGCAGTGAGTTTGGTAGCGGGGGGTACACCCAAGAGACCCAGTACTTC	CASSEFGSGGYTQETQYF
.	TRBV6-2/TRBV6-3	TRBJ1-2	.	TGTGCCAGCAGTTACGGGGGTCCTCGGGGCTACACCTTC	CASSYGGPRGYTF
TRBD2	TRBV14	TRBJ2-1	.	TGTGCCAGCAGCCAAGCATCTAGCGGGGGGGCCCCTGAGCAGTTCTTC	CASSQASSGGAPEQFF
.	TRBV5-1	TRBJ1-1	.	TGCGCCAGCAGCTTGGCGCAGGGGCCGCGTGGCACTGAAGCTTTCTTT	CASSLAQGPRGTEAFF
TRBD1	TRBV28	TRBJ1-2	.	TGTGCCAGCAGTCTACGGGACAGGGCCTATGGCTACACCTTC	CASSLRDRAYGYTF
TRBD1	TRBV14	TRBJ2-7	few	TGTGCCAGCAGCCACCAACAGGGGGGCGAGCAGTACTTC	CASSHQQGGEQYF
.	TRBV19	TRBJ2-1	.	TGTGCCAGTAGTATAGTCTACGGGGCCAATGAGCAGTTCTTC	CASSIVYGANEQFF
.	TRBV6-5	TRBJ2-7	.	TGTGCCAGCAGCCAAAGGGGGGTTACCTCCTACGAGCAGTACTTC	CASSQRGVTSYEQYF
TRBD1	TRBV18	TRBJ2-5	few	TGTGCCAGCTCATCATACCGGGACAGGGGAGAGACCCAGTACTTC	CASSSYRDRGETQYF
TRBD2	TRBV2	TRBJ2-1	.	TGTGCCAGCAAAACTAGCGGGCTCAGCTCCTACAATGAGCAGTTCTTC	CASKTSGLSSYNEQFF
.	TRBV19	TRBJ1-2	.	TGTGCCAGTAGTCCAGGACGTCCTCCCAGAGGCTACACCTTC	CASSPGRPPRGYTF
TRBD2	TRBV30	TRBJ2-2	.	TGTGCCTGGAGTGTACCGCCTAGCGGGGGGTTCACCGGGGAGCTGTTTTTT	CAWSVPPSGGFTGELFF
.	TRBV6-5	TRBJ2-7	.	TGTGCCAGCAGCCTCGGAGGCGGGCCGACCTACGAGCAGTACTTC	CASSLGGGPTYEQYF
.	TRBV28	TRBJ1-2	once	TGTGCCAGCCAAACACCCCGCCCGAGTAGGGAGGCTGATGGCTACACCTTC	CASQTPRPSREADGYTF
TRBD1	TRBV4-2	TRBJ1-6	.	TGTGCCAGCAGCCAATCATCAGGGGGCAGATATTCACCCCTCCACTTT	CASSQSSGGRYSPLHF
TRBD1	TRBV4-1	TRBJ1-6	.	TGCGCCAGCAGCCAAGCCAGGGACAGGTATAATTCACCCCTCCACTTT	CASSQARDRYNSPLHF
.	TRBV5-1	TRBJ2-6	.	TGCGCCAGCAGCTTCACCGGGGCCAACGTCCTGACTTTC	CASSFTGANVLTF
.	TRBV19	TRBJ2-7	.	TGTGCCAGTAGTATCTCAGGGTCCTCCTACGAGCAGTACTTC	CASSISGSSYEQYF
TRBD2	TRBV27	TRBJ2-7	.	TGTGCCAGCAGTCGTTACGGTCTAGCGGGAGTATTATACGAGCAGTACTTC	CASSRYGLAGVLYEQYF
TRBD1	TRBV5-4	TRBJ1-2	.	TGTGCCAGCAGCTTGACCCTTGGGACAGGGGACTATGGCTACACCTTC	CASSLTLGTGDYGYTF
.	TRBV11-2	TRBJ2-2	.	TGTGCCAGCAGCTTTCCAACTGGTGACACCGGGGAGCTGTTTTTT	CASSFPTGDTGELFF
.	TRBV3-1/TRBV3-2	TRBJ1-5	.	TGTGCCAGCAGCCAAGTCCAGAATCAGCCCCAGCATTTT	CASSQVQNQPQHF
TRBD1	TRBV29-1	TRBJ1-2	.	TGCAGCGCCACAGGGGGCAGGGACTATGGCTACACCTTC	CSATGGRDYGYTF
.	TRBV12-3/TRBV12-4	TRBJ1-2	.	TGTGCCAGCAGTTTTGGATATGGCTACACCTTC	CASSFGYGYTF
TRBD2	TRBV9	TRBJ2-1	.	TGTGCCAGCAGCGTAGCAGGATCTAGCGGGAGAAGAAGTGAGCAGTTCTTC	CASSVAGSSGRRSEQFF